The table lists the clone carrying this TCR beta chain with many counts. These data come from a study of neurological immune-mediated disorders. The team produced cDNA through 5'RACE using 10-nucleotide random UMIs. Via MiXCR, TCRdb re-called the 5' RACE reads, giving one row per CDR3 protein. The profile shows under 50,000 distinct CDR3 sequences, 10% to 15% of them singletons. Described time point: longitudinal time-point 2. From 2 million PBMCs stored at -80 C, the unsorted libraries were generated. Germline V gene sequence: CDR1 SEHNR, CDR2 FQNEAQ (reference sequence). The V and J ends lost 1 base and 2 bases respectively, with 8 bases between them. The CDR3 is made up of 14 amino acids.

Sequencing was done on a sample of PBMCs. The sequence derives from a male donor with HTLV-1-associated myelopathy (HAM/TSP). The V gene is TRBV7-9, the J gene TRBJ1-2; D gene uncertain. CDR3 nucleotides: TGTGCCAGCAGCTTAGAAGAAGGGAACTATGGCTACACCTTC. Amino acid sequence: CASSLEEGNYGYTF.